A single sample is the source of the 17 T cell receptor beta chains below, sequenced in a study of cytomegalovirus exposure and HLA in healthy donors. This PCR relied on a set of 60 Vbeta primers and 13 Jbeta primers. Profiled with immunoSEQ multiplex PCR; TCRdb holds only in-frame clones, not every one. The sample records 140,000 to 150,000 clones, almost 80% being singletons. The sequenced sample was PBMCs. Source of these receptors: a woman aged 35 to 49 in good health and CMV-seropositive.

The chain carries TRBV7-2 and TRBJ2-3, with D perhaps matching TRBD2 (5 bases). This CDR3 contains 15 residues. V gave up 1 base and J gave up 2 bases, with 10 bases separating them. The V gene's germline CDR1 is SGHTA and CDR2 FQGNSA. The CDR3 region is CASSLEAGPTDTQYF. CDR3 bases: TGTGCCAGCAGCTTAGAGGCGGGCCCCACAGATACGCAGTATTTT.

This chain joins TRBV28 and TRBJ2-3; 13 bases match TRBD2. V was clipped by 5 bases and J by 0 bases; unmatched bases: 8. The V gene's germline CDR1 is MDHEN and CDR2 SYDVKM. The CDR3 has 18 residues. CDR3 sequence reads: CASSAGLAGTLSTDTQYF. The CDR3 nucleotides read TGTGCCAGCAGTGCGGGACTAGCGGGGACCCTTAGCACAGATACGCAGTATTTT.

The chain is built from TRBV15 and TRBJ1-5, with D perhaps TRBD1 (5 bases). Per the germline V gene, CDR1 is LNHNV and CDR2 is YYDKDF (reference sequence). The CDR3 consists of 14 residues. V dropped 0 bases and J dropped 2 bases, with 5 bases sitting between them. Here the CDR3 DNA reads TGTGCCACCAGCAGAGACAGGGGCAATCAGCCCCAGCATTTT. This gives the protein CATSRDRGNQPQHF. The full variable domain, its missing parts supplied by reference TRBV15 and TRBJ1-5, is DAMVIQNPRYQVTQFGKPVTLSCSQTLNHNVMYWYQQKSSQAPKLLFHYYDKDFNNEADTPDNFQSRRPNTSFCFLDIRSPGLGDTAMYLCATSRDRGNQPQHFGDGTRLSIL.

The rearrangement uses TRBV5-6 and TRBJ2-1, with D possibly matching TRBD2 (5 bases). The V gene lost 0 bases and the J gene lost 3 bases, with 13 bases spanning the gap. The CDR3 loop spans 16 amino acids. From germline, CDR1 is SGHDT and CDR2 YYEEEE. DNA of the CDR3: TGTGCCAGCAGCTTGGGTTTGCTCGGGAACTACAATGAGCAGTTCTTC. Encoded protein: CASSLGLLGNYNEQFF.

In this sample, this clone turned up a few times. This chain uses TRBV6-5 with TRBJ2-1; 8 nucleotides match TRBD1. The length of the CDR3 is 15 residues. J lost 3 bases, V lost 5 bases, and 6 bases had no gene match. Per germline, CDR1 MNHEY and CDR2 SVGAGI. CDR3 residues: CASSRSTGGYNEQFF. The CDR3 DNA is TGTGCCAGCAGTCGGAGCACAGGGGGCTACAATGAGCAGTTCTTC.

The rearrangement joins TRBV7-2 to TRBJ2-1, with D maybe TRBD2 (6 bases). V lost 4 bases to trimming and J lost 13 bases, with 20 bases between them. In germline, CDR1 is SGHTA, CDR2 FQGNSA. There are 14 residues in the CDR3. CDR3 residues: CASSSSPSGGTQFF. CDR3 DNA: TGTGCCAGCAGCTCCAGCCCATCCGGGGGAACTCAGTTCTTC.

This rearrangement joins TRBV11-3 to TRBJ2-3; TRBD2 matches 11 bases. The germline CDR1 and CDR2 sequences are SGHNT and YENEEA. The CDR3 contains 18 residues. The V and J ends lost 2 bases and 0 bases, in that order; junction bases with no gene match: 7. For the CDR3, the DNA is TGTGCCAGCAGCTTATCCCGGACTAGCGGGTGTAGCACAGATACGCAGTATTTT. Residues: CASSLSRTSGCSTDTQYF. The full variable domain, completed using reference TRBV11-3 and TRBJ2-3, is EAGVVQSPRYKIIEKKQPVAFWCNPISGHNTLYWYLQNLGQGPELLIRYENEEAVDDSQLPKDRFSAERLKGVDSTLKIQPAELGDSAVYLCASSLSRTSGCSTDTQYFGPGTRLTVL.

V and J are TRBV18 and TRBJ2-1; D unresolved. Germline CDR1 is KGHSH and CDR2 is LQKENI. The CDR3 contains 15 residues. Deletions cut 3 bases from V and 0 bases from J, with 9 bases between. In DNA form, the CDR3 reads TGTGCCAGCTCACCGAGACTGGGCTCCTACAATGAGCAGTTCTTC. Residues: CASSPRLGSYNEQFF.

The chain carries TRBV10-2 and TRBJ2-1; no clear D gene. From germline, CDR1 is WSHSY and CDR2 SAAADI. The CDR3 covers 12 residues. Trimming stripped 4 bases from V and 8 bases from J, with 9 bases between. For the CDR3, the DNA is TGCGCCAGCAGTGCTCGGGTCGATGAGCAGTTCTTC. Its protein is CASSARVDEQFF.

The sample holds one count of this clone. This chain uses TRBV2 with TRBJ2-3; 8 nucleotides match TRBD2. This CDR3 region has 13 residues. Trimming removed 5 bases from V and 6 bases from J; junction bases left unmatched: 4. Germline assignment: CDR1 SNHLY and CDR2 FYNNEI. The CDR3 here is CASSPGGHDTQYF. The CDR3 DNA sequence: TGTGCCAGCAGTCCGGGGGGGCACGATACGCAGTATTTT.

This chain joins TRBV6-5 and TRBJ1-5, with TRBD1 as a possible D gene (5 bases). V shed 5 bases and J shed 6 bases, with 14 bases lying between them. This CDR3 contains 14 residues. CDR1 is MNHEY, CDR2 SVGAGI, per germline. The CDR3 here is CASSPAGGGQPQHF. The DNA of the CDR3 is TGTGCCAGCAGTCCCGCCGGGGGAGGTCAGCCCCAGCATTTT.

The J gene is TRBJ1-4, the V gene TRBV28; D gene uncertain. CDR3 length: 14 residues. Trimming removed 5 bases from V and 2 bases from J, with 9 bases in between. The germline CDR1 and CDR2 sequences are MDHEN and SYDVKM. The CDR3 region has the DNA TGTGCCAGCAGTCGAGGACTGACTAATGAAAAACTGTTTTTT. Amino acids: CASSRGLTNEKLFF.

The rearrangement joins TRBV13 to TRBJ2-7; D is perhaps TRBD1 (7 bases). Trimming cost V 3 bases and J 8 bases, with 17 bases left between them. The germline V gene encodes CDR1 PRHDT and CDR2 FYEKMQ (reference sequence). This CDR3 region has 14 residues. As DNA, the CDR3 is TGTGCCAGCAGCTTCGGGCAGGGGGAGGATAAGCAGTACTTC. It translates to CASSFGQGEDKQYF. The whole variable domain, filled in from reference TRBV13 and TRBJ2-7, reads AAGVIQSPRHLIKEKRETATLKCYPIPRHDTVYWYQQGPGQDPQFLISFYEKMQSDKGSIPDRFSAQQFSDYHSELNMSSLELGDSALYFCASSFGQGEDKQYFGPGTRLTVT.

CDR3 sequence (DNA): TGTGCCAGTAGTATCCAGGGCCGTATTCCTAACTATGGCTACACCTTC. Protein product: CASSIQGRIPNYGYTF. The chain employs TRBV19 and TRBJ1-2; TRBD1 might be the D (5 bases). The CDR3 has 16 amino acids. Trimming removed 3 bases at V and 0 bases at J, with 14 bases between. CDR1 LNHDA and CDR2 SQIVND come from the germline V gene (reference sequence).

V and J are TRBV13 and TRBJ1-1; 7 positions match TRBD1. The CDR3 contains 14 residues. Losses at the gene ends were 4 bases for V and 2 bases for J; bases not matched to a gene: 4. Germline V gives CDR1 PRHDT, CDR2 FYEKMQ (reference sequence). CDR3 protein: CASSYAGGNTEAFF. CDR3 sequence (DNA): TGTGCCAGCAGCTATGCAGGGGGAAACACTGAAGCTTTCTTT.

V usage is TRBV9 and J usage is TRBJ1-3; TRBD1 matches at 7 bases. From germline, CDR1 is SGDLS and CDR2 YYNGEE. This CDR3 contains 15 residues. V was clipped by 3 bases and J by 3 bases; unmatched bases: 6. CDR3 bases: TGTGCCAGCAGCGAAACGGGACAGCTTGGAAACACCATATATTTT. Its translation is CASSETGQLGNTIYF.

This clone is a singleton in its sample. The rearrangement links TRBV28 to TRBJ2-1; 7 nucleotides match TRBD2. Germline V gene data show CDR1 as MDHEN and CDR2 as SYDVKM. This CDR3 is built from 16 residues. J gave up 0 bases and V 2 bases, and 4 bases lay outside the gene matches. CDR3 protein: CASSLAGESSYNEQFF. The CDR3, as DNA: TGTGCCAGCAGTTTAGCGGGGGAGAGCTCCTACAATGAGCAGTTCTTC.